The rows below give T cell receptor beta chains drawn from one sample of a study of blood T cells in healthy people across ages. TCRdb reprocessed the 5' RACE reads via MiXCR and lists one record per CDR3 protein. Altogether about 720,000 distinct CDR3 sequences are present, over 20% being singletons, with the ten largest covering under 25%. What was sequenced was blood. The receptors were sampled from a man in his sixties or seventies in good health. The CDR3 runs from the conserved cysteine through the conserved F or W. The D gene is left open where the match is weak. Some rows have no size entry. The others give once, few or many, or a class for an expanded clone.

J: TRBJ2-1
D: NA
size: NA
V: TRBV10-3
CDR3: CAISEVAHRDNEQFF
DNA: TGTGCCATCAGTGAGGTAGCCCATAGAGACAATGAGCAGTTCTTC

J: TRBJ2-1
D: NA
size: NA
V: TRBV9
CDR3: CASSVQGDTRSKQFF
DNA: TGTGCCAGCAGCGTGCAAGGGGACACACGGTCGAAGCAGTTCTTC

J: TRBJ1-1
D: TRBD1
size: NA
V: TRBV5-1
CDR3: CASSLPTGAGNTEAFF
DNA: TGCGCCAGCAGCTTACCGACAGGGGCCGGAAACACTGAAGCTTTCTTT

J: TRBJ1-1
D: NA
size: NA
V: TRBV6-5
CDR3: CASSYQGQKNTEAFF
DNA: TGTGCCAGCAGTTACCAGGGACAAAAAAACACTGAAGCTTTCTTT

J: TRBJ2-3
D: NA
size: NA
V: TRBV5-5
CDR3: CASSLDTAASTDTQYF
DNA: TGTGCCAGCAGCTTGGATACAGCGGCTAGCACAGATACGCAGTATTTT

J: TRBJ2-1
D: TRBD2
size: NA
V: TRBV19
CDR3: CASSALAGERFF
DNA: TGTGCCAGTAGTGCCTTAGCGGGAGAGAGGTTCTTC

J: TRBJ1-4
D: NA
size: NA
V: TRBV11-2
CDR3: CASSPSRGVGEKLFF
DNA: TGTGCCAGCAGCCCCTCAAGAGGCGTGGGTGAAAAACTGTTTTTT

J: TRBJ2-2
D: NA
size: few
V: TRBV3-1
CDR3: CASSQVNTGELFF
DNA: TGTGCCAGCAGCCAAGTAAACACCGGGGAGCTGTTTTTT

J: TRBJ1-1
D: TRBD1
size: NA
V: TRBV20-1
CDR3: CSASRDRGLNTEAFF
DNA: TGCAGTGCTTCCCGGGACAGGGGTCTTAACACTGAAGCTTTCTTT

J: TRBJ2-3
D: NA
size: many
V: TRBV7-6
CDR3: CASSWAQTDTQYF
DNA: TGTGCCAGCAGCTGGGCACAGACAGATACGCAGTATTTT

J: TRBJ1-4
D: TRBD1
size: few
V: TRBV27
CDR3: CASGQVSLNEKLFF
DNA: TGTGCCAGCGGACAGGTTTCCCTTAATGAAAAACTGTTTTTT

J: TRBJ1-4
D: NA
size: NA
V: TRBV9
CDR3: CASSPEVDEKLFF
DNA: TGTGCCAGCAGCCCGGAAGTGGATGAAAAACTGTTTTTT

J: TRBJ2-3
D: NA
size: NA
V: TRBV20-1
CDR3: CSPRKGYHSTDTQYF
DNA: TGCAGTCCCCGAAAGGGGTATCATAGCACAGATACGCAGTATTTT

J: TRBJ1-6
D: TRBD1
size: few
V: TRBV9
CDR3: CASSAPIRGNNSPLHF
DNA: TGTGCCAGCAGCGCCCCAATCAGGGGGAATAATTCACCCCTCCACTTT

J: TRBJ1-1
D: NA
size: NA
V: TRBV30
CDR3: CAWSRNTEAFF
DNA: TGTGCCTGGAGCCGAAACACTGAAGCTTTCTTT

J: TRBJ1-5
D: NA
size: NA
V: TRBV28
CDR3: CASSLNPARNQPQHF
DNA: TGTGCCAGCAGTTTAAACCCAGCCCGCAATCAGCCCCAGCATTTT

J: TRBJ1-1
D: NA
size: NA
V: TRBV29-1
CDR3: CSARAQGNTEAFF
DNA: TGCAGCGCTAGGGCACAGGGGAACACTGAAGCTTTCTTT

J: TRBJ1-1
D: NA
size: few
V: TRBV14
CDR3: CASSPRPRVNTEAFF
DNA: TGTGCCAGCAGCCCAAGACCCAGGGTGAACACTGAAGCTTTCTTT

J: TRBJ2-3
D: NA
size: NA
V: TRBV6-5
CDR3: CASSQTVNPTDTQYF
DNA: TGTGCCAGCAGTCAGACAGTCAACCCCACAGATACGCAGTATTTT

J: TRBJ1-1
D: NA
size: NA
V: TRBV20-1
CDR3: CSAIQGLNTEAFF
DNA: TGCAGTGCTATACAGGGTTTGAACACTGAAGCTTTCTTT

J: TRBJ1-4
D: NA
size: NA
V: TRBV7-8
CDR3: CASSSAGRFGEKLFF
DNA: TGTGCCAGCAGCTCAGCAGGGAGGTTTGGTGAAAAACTGTTTTTT

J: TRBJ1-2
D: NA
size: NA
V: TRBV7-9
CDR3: CASSPPGTGPPGYTF
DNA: TGTGCCAGCAGCCCGCCCGGTACGGGACCTCCTGGCTACACCTTC

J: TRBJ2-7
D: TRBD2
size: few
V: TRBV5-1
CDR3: CASSFGGGSNEQYF
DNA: TGCGCCAGCAGCTTTGGCGGGGGAAGCAACGAGCAGTACTTC

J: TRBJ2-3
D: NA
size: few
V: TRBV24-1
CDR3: CATSVGDGPGPDTQYF
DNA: TGTGCCACCAGTGTAGGCGACGGACCTGGCCCTGATACGCAGTATTTT

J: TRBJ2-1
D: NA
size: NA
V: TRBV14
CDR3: CASSQDMSGNEQFF
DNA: TGTGCCAGCAGCCAAGATATGAGCGGGAATGAGCAGTTCTTC

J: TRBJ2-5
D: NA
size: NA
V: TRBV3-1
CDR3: CASSQDPGAQETQYF
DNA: TGTGCCAGCAGCCAAGATCCCGGCGCCCAAGAGACCCAGTACTTC

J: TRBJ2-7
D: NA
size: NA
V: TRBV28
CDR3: CASSRLRSYEQYF
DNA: TGTGCCAGCAGTAGACTACGTTCCTACGAGCAGTACTTC

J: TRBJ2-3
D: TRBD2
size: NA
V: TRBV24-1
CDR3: CATSDPGAGGRTDTQYF
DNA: TGTGCCACCAGTGATCCCGGAGCGGGGGGGCGCACAGATACGCAGTATTTT

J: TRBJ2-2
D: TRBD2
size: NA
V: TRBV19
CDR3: CASSVAGTITGELFF
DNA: TGTGCCAGTAGTGTTGCCGGGACTATCACCGGGGAGCTGTTTTTT

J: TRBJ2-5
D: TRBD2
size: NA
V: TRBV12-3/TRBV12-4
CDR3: CASSLAGGMGTQYF
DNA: TGTGCCAGCAGTTTAGCGGGGGGGATGGGGACCCAGTACTTC

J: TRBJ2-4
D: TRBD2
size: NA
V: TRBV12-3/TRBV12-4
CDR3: CASRGLAGGYIQYF
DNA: TGTGCCAGCAGGGGACTAGCGGGAGGGTACATTCAGTACTTC